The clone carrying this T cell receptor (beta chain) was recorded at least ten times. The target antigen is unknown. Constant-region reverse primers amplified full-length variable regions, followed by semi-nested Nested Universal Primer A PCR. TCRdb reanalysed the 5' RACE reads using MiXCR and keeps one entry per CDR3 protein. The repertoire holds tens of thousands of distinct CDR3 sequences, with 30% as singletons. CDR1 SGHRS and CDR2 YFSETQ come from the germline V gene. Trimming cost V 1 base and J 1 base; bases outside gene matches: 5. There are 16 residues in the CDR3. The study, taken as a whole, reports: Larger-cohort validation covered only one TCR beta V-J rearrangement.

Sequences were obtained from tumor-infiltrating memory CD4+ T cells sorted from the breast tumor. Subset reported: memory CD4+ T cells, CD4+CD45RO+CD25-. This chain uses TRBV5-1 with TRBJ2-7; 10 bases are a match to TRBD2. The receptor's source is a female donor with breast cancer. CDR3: CASSLLAGASSYEQYF. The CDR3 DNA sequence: TGCGCCAGCAGCTTGCTAGCGGGAGCATCTTCCTACGAGCAGTACTTC.